This T cell receptor beta chain comes out of a study of graft-versus-host responses after intestinal transplantation. As for this clone: What it recognizes is unknown.

The CDR3 covers 17 residues. V dropped 0 bases and J dropped 1; count of bases not matched to a gene: 4. Germline CDR1 is SGHAT and CDR2 is FQNNGV. Here immunoSEQ multiplex PCR was the method, and the copy in TCRdb shows in-frame clones only, minus some. The repertoire consists of tens of thousands of clones, with approximately 88% occurring once and the leading ten covering approximately 2.7%. This TCR was sampled from a human donor who received an intestinal transplant. The sequenced sample was unstimulated CD8+ T cells sorted from spleen or lymph node cells, obtained before intestinal transplant. This chain links TRBV11-2 with TRBJ2-5; 11 nucleotides line up with TRBD1. The CDR3, as DNA: TGTGCCAGCAGCTTAGATCGGGGGACAGGGGGCCAAGAGACCCAGTACTTC. It encodes CASSLDRGTGGQETQYF.